The following is a TCR beta chain sequence with its context. The CDR3 is made up of 14 amino acids. Deletions cut 0 bases from V and 3 bases from J, with 11 bases between. CDR1 and CDR2 (germline): GTSNPN, SVGIG (reference sequence). The data were taken from a study of OX40 agonist ivuxolimab in advanced cancers. In the study overall: Dose-escalation cases comprised hepatocellular carcinoma, melanoma, renal cell or head and neck cancer.

Sequencing used immunoSEQ multiplex PCR; TCRdb keeps in-frame clones, though not all of them. The table shows 99,000 or so clones, with about 92% occurring only once. The sequencing here drew on CD4+ or CD8+ T cells sorted from blood, taken in a trial of the OX40 agonist ivuxolimab. The sequence was obtained from an adult with an advanced solid tumor such as melanoma, head and neck, liver or kidney cancer. V is TRBV30 and J is TRBJ1-2; maybe TRBD1 (6 bases). The CDR3 bases are TGTGCCTGGAGTGTTAGCTGGACAGACTATGGCTACACCTTC. This encodes CAWSVSWTDYGYTF. The full variable domain, completed using reference TRBV30 and TRBJ1-2, is SQTIHQWPATLVQPVGSPLSLECTVEGTSNPNLYWYRQAAGRGLQLLFYSVGIGQISSEVPQNLSASRPQDRQFILSSKKLLLSDSGFYLCAWSVSWTDYGYTFGSGTRLTVV.